Listed below are T cell receptor beta chains from one sample, sequenced in a study of blood T cell repertoires in COVID-19. Using immunoSEQ multiplex PCR, the repertoire was profiled, and TCRdb retains in-frame clones only, with some absent. The repertoire holds under 200,000 clones, 87% seen once, with roughly 3.3% in the top ten. Sequencing was performed on peripheral blood. The receptors were gathered from a man between 18 and 29 years old with active or convalescent COVID-19. Each CDR3 is given with its conserved first and last residue. A D gene is named only where the DNA matches it firmly. For some rows the clone size is stated as once, few or many, or as a class when expanded; others skip it.

D	length	size	V	J	DNA	CDR3
NA	14	NA	TRBV19	TRBJ1-2	TGTGCCAGTATCCAGTGGGGGCAGGGTCTGCGCTACACCTTC	CASIQWGQGLRYTF
TRBD1	16	NA	TRBV9	TRBJ1-1	TGTGCCAGCAGCCTCGGGACAGGGGCGAAAAACACTGAAGCTTTCTTT	CASSLGTGAKNTEAFF
NA	15	NA	TRBV3-1/TRBV3-2	TRBJ1-2	TGTGCCAGCAGCCAAGGGATGGAGGCAGGTTATGGCTACACCTTC	CASSQGMEAGYGYTF
TRBD2	16	NA	TRBV19	TRBJ2-3	TGTGCCAGTAGTATAAGACTAGCGGGTACCACAGATACGCAGTATTTT	CASSIRLAGTTDTQYF
NA	16	NA	TRBV19	TRBJ2-7	TGTGCCAGTAGTAAGGGGGCGAGGGGGGCCTCCTACGAGCAGTACTTC	CASSKGARGASYEQYF
TRBD1	14	NA	TRBV11-3	TRBJ2-1	TGTGCCAGCAGCTTCCGACAGGGGGATTCAGGGCAGTTCTTC	CASSFRQGDSGQFF
NA	16	NA	TRBV12-5	TRBJ2-1	TGTGCTAGTGGTTTGGTTTCAGGAGTTGGGGCCAATGAGCAGTTCTTC	CASGLVSGVGANEQFF
TRBD1	17	NA	TRBV19	TRBJ2-6	TGTGCCAGTAGTATGGCAGGGGGCGCGCCTGGGGCCAACGTCCTGACTTTC	CASSMAGGAPGANVLTF
NA	14	NA	TRBV5-6	TRBJ1-4	TGTGCCAGCAGCTTACAGGGTATTGGAGAAAAACTGTTTTTT	CASSLQGIGEKLFF
NA	13	NA	TRBV27	TRBJ2-7	TGTGCCAGCTCCCGGGGGGCGGAATACGAGCAGTACTTC	CASSRGAEYEQYF
TRBD1	16	NA	TRBV7-8	TRBJ1-5	TGTGCCAGCAGCTACAGGGGGCGCGGGTTTAGTCAGCCCCAGCATTTT	CASSYRGRGFSQPQHF
TRBD1	15	NA	TRBV19	TRBJ1-6	TGTGCCAGTAGTTCGGGACAGGGGGCTGGTTCACCCCTCCACTTT	CASSSGQGAGSPLHF
NA	13	NA	TRBV5-6	TRBJ1-2	TGTGCCAGCAGCCCTACAGAGTCCTATGGCTACACCTTC	CASSPTESYGYTF
NA	13	NA	TRBV5-6	TRBJ2-3	TGTGCCAGCAGCCTGCAGGGCTTAGATACGCAGTATTTT	CASSLQGLDTQYF
NA	15	NA	TRBV10-3	TRBJ2-2	TGTGCCATCAACCCAGGGGATATCGCCACCGGGGAGCTGTTTTTT	CAINPGDIATGELFF
NA	15	once	TRBV6-2/TRBV6-3	TRBJ2-7	TGTGCCAGCAGCCGCGACACAGGGAGGGTAGCCGAGCAGTACTTC	CASSRDTGRVAEQYF
TRBD2	19	NA	TRBV11-2	TRBJ2-1	TGTGCCAGCAGCTCCATACCCGGGACTAGCGGGAGGCCACGAAATGAGCAGTTCTTC	CASSSIPGTSGRPRNEQFF
NA	16	NA	TRBV7-2	TRBJ2-1	TGTGCCAGCAGCAAGGATCAGCGGAGCTCCTACAATGAGCAGTTCTTC	CASSKDQRSSYNEQFF
TRBD1	15	NA	TRBV19	TRBJ1-2	TGTGCCAGTACCCCCGGACAGGGAGGTATCGATGGCTACACCTTC	CASTPGQGGIDGYTF
NA	15	NA	TRBV28	TRBJ1-4	TGTGCCAGCAGTTTATGGAGGATCACCGGGGAAAAACTGTTTTTT	CASSLWRITGEKLFF